This TCR beta chain appears in the sequencing data of a study of T cell responses to AZD1222 COVID-19 vaccine. Study overall: Some second doses came at about 4 weeks and others at about 12 weeks; these were pooled.

Only in-frame clones appear in the TCRdb table, and some are missing; sequencing was by immunoSEQ multiplex PCR. The sample has more than 150,000 clones, under 95% seen once. The CDR3 is made up of 14 amino acids. Germline V lookup: CDR1 SGHTA, CDR2 FQGNSA. Trimming removed 4 bases at V and 8 bases at J, with 15 bases between. Overall study results and limits: Reports indicate that nearly half of spike-specific TCRs are directed at unmutated variant regions. Donors, mostly white British, included more females; clonal diversity was possibly underestimated. Spike-specific TCRs gained breadth and depth after people received two AZD1222 doses.

A remark on this clone: The antigen remains undetermined.

The sequenced sample was peripheral blood, obtained on day 0 of AZD1222 vaccination. The J gene is TRBJ2-1, the V gene TRBV7-2; D uncertain. The receptor comes from an adult in good health. For the CDR3, the DNA is TGTGCCAGCAGCTCGGCGATAGCTCCCTATGAGCAGTTCTTC. This gives the protein CASSSAIAPYEQFF.